The 20 T cell receptor beta chains reported below all come from one sample, sequenced in a study of blood T cells in healthy people across ages. With a J-beta primer mix and a sample-barcoded 5' primer, a second PCR ran about 7 to 12 cycles. TCRdb ran MiXCR on the 5' RACE reads and lists one entry per CDR3 protein. Of around 800,000 distinct CDR3 sequences in the sample, about a quarter are singletons; the top ten hold around 3%. These same data were also listed under a study on T cells of mothers and their children.

Material for sequencing was blood. The receptor source for this set is a boy younger than 18 in good health.

This clonotype was seen a handful of times. CDR3 sequence (DNA): TGTGCCAGCAGTTTCGGGACCCGGGGGGAGACCCAGTACTTC. This translates into CASSFGTRGETQYF. The chain links TRBV6-6 to TRBJ2-1; D is possibly TRBD2 (6 bases). The assigned J gene may be wrong: the sequence end matches TRBJ2-5 better. Germline V gene data show CDR1 as MNHNY and CDR2 as SVGAGI (reference sequence). This CDR3 has 14 amino acids.

The V gene is TRBV7-9, the J gene TRBJ1-2; D is perhaps TRBD1 (5 bases). Deletions cut 5 bases from V and 1 base from J, with 17 bases between. This CDR3 contains 16 residues. CDR1 and CDR2 (germline): SEHNR, FQNEAQ (reference sequence). The CDR3 loop is CASSLPRGADNYGYTF. The DNA of the CDR3 is TGTGCCAGCAGCCTGCCGCGTGGGGCGGATAACTATGGCTACACCTTC.

This clonotype came up a few times. The chain carries TRBV20-1 and TRBJ2-7; tentatively, D is TRBD1 (6 bases). This CDR3 spans 13 amino acids. Trimming pared 6 bases from V and 2 bases from J, leaving 14 bases between. The germline V gene has CDR1 DFQATT and CDR2 SNEGSKA (reference sequence). The CDR3 here is CSALRTAPYEQYF. CDR3 DNA sequence: TGCAGTGCCCTGAGGACAGCACCCTACGAGCAGTACTTC.

This clonotype was seen a few times. V gene TRBV20-1 combines with J gene TRBJ2-5; tentative D call: TRBD1 (5 bases). Trimming removed 3 bases from V and 1 base from J, with 15 bases in between. CDR3 length equals 15 residues. CDR1 and CDR2 (germline): DFQATT, SNEGSKA (reference sequence). The CDR3 DNA follows: TGCAGTGCTAGGGCCGGCGACAGCATCCAAGAGACCCAGTACTTC. This codes for CSARAGDSIQETQYF.

This clonotype was found a few times. The chain couples TRBV12-3 or TRBV12-4 to TRBJ1-4; the D is unclear. The CDR3 runs to 14 residues. V was shortened by 3 bases and J by 8 bases, with 13 bases between the two germline ends. The CDR3 spells CASSLVEGREKLFF. Here the CDR3 DNA reads TGTGCCAGCAGTTTGGTAGAGGGAAGGGAAAAACTGTTTTTT.

This clonotype has just a few counts. The chain carries TRBV7-2 and TRBJ2-3; TRBD2 matches at 8 bases. This CDR3 has 18 amino acids. Unmatched junction bases numbered 10, after V lost 1 base and J lost 1 base. The germline V gene encodes CDR1 SGHTA and CDR2 FQGNSA. The CDR3 region has the DNA TGTGCCAGCAGCTTAGTGTTCCCCCGCGGGGGGCGCACAGATACGCAGTATTTT. Residues: CASSLVFPRGGRTDTQYF.

This chain links TRBV2 with TRBJ2-7; 12 bases are shared with TRBD2. CDR3 size: 14 residues. Germline values: CDR1 SNHLY, CDR2 FYNNEI. V dropped 6 bases and J dropped 2; count of bases not matched to a gene: 2. The CDR3 coding sequence is TGTGCCAGCAGAAGACTAGCGGGAGCCTACGAGCAGTACTTC. Its protein is CASRRLAGAYEQYF.

This clonotype appeared a few times. The CDR3 DNA reads as TGTGCCAGCGCGGGGGGTCCATCCTACAATGAGCAGTTCTTC. This encodes CASAGGPSYNEQFF. The gene calls are TRBV13 and TRBJ2-1, with 8 bases aligning to TRBD2. The CDR3 extends over 14 amino acids. CDR1 is PRHDT, CDR2 FYEKMQ, per germline (reference sequence). Germline trimming cut 8 bases from V and 1 base from J; bases unmatched to any gene: 4. The entire variable domain, with the rest obtained from reference TRBV13 and TRBJ2-1, is as follows: AAGVIQSPRHLIKEKRETATLKCYPIPRHDTVYWYQQGPGQDPQFLISFYEKMQSDKGSIPDRFSAQQFSDYHSELNMSSLELGDSALYFCASAGGPSYNEQFFGPGTRLTVL.

The chain links TRBV2 to TRBJ2-5, with TRBD1 matching 11 bases. TRBJ2-7 matches the DNA end more closely, so the J call is doubtful. CDR1 SNHLY and CDR2 FYNNEI come from the germline V gene. This CDR3 is 15 amino acids long. The CDR3 spells CASSQDRGQFYEQYF. CDR3 bases: TGTGCCAGCAGCCAGGACAGGGGGCAATTCTACGAGCAGTACTTC.

Points on this clonotype: At one of its ends the junction is not consistent with the germline gene, which may arise from a read error. The chain is built from TRBV7-3 and TRBJ2-5, with 12 bases matching TRBD2. The DNA matches TRBJ2-1 better at its end, which makes the J call doubtful. The CDR3 totals 14 residues. CDR1 SGHTA and CDR2 FQGTGA come from the germline V gene. CDR3 nucleotides: TGTACCAGCAGCTTACTAGCGGGGGGAAGTGAGCAGTTCTTC. This encodes CTSSLLAGGSEQFF.

This clonotype turned up a few times. The rearrangement uses TRBV5-1 and TRBJ2-5, with 10 bases that match TRBD2. CDR1 is SGHRS and CDR2 is YFSETQ in the germline V gene. The junction had 13 bases not matched to a gene; V was cut back by 3 bases and J by 5 bases. The CDR3 sequence is 17 residues long. The CDR3 here is CASSSSGGASRKETQYF. CDR3 DNA: TGCGCCAGCAGCTCAAGCGGGGGGGCCTCGAGGAAGGAGACCCAGTACTTC. The whole variable domain, remainder taken from reference TRBV5-1 and TRBJ2-5, is KAGVTQTPRYLIKTRGQQVTLSCSPISGHRSVSWYQQTPGQGLQFLFEYFSETQRNKGNFPGRFSGRQFSNSRSEMNVSTLELGDSALYLCASSSSGGASRKETQYFGPGTRLLVL.

The chain recombines TRBV2 with TRBJ2-5, with TRBD2 matching over 9 bases. The CDR3 length is 16 residues. Germline loops: CDR1 SNHLY, CDR2 FYNNEI. Trimming took 8 bases from V and 4 from J; bases not matched to a gene: 14. The CDR3 sequence is CASSPGTSRGRETQYF. The CDR3 coding sequence is TGTGCCAGCTCCCCAGGGACTAGCAGGGGTAGAGAGACCCAGTACTTC.

This clonotype was picked up a small number of times. CDR3 bases: TGCAGTGCTAGTAGGGGGAAACCTCTCCCATACGAGCAGTACTTC. It codes for CSASRGKPLPYEQYF. This chain uses TRBV20-1 with TRBJ2-7, with D possibly matching TRBD1 (6 bases). Germline CDR1 reads DFQATT; CDR2 reads SNEGSKA (reference sequence). Trimming removed 3 bases at V and 4 bases at J, with 19 bases between. This CDR3 has 15 amino acids.

This clonotype was counted between two and nine times. At one boundary the junction diverges from the germline segment, which might be a read error. This rearrangement joins TRBV7-9 to TRBJ2-5; TRBD2 aligns across 9 bases. Germline CDR1 and CDR2: SEHNR and FQNEAQ (reference sequence). The CDR3 runs 16 residues. CDR3 nucleotide sequence: TGTGCCAGCAGCCTAGCGGGGCCGACCCTTGGGGAGACCCAGTACTTC. Its translation: CASSLAGPTLGETQYF.

In its sample, this clonotype was seen a few times. V is TRBV3-1 and J is TRBJ2-5; 10 nucleotides line up with TRBD2. The end of the DNA fits TRBJ2-1 better, so the J call may be wrong. Germline loops: CDR1 LGHDT, CDR2 YNNKEL (reference sequence). The CDR3 has 15 amino acids. DNA of the CDR3: TGTGCCAGCAGCCGTTTAAAGCGGGGGGGCTTTGAGCAGTTCTTC. Translation gives CASSRLKRGGFEQFF.

The chain couples TRBV9 to TRBJ2-3; 9 bases map to TRBD1. The CDR3 contains 15 residues. V lost 4 bases to trimming and J lost 4 bases; unmatched junction nucleotides: 7. CDR1 and CDR2 (germline): SGDLS, YYNGEE. The CDR3 region is CASSPSTGGSDTQYF. The CDR3 DNA reads TGTGCCAGCAGCCCCTCGACAGGGGGGTCAGATACGCAGTATTTT. Complete variable domain (other parts from reference TRBV9 and TRBJ2-3): DSGVTQTPKHLITATGQRVTLRCSPRSGDLSVYWYQQSLDQGLQFLIQYYNGEERAKGNILERFSAQQFPDLHSELNLSSLELGDSALYFCASSPSTGGSDTQYFGPGTRLTVL.

This chain links TRBV9 with TRBJ1-1; no firm D call. Trimming cost V 0 bases and J 3 bases, with 6 bases left between them. This CDR3 is built from 13 residues. Looked up from germline, CDR1 is SGDLS and CDR2 is YYNGEE. The CDR3 protein is CASSVGGDTEAFF. In DNA, the CDR3 is TGTGCCAGCAGCGTAGGCGGGGACACTGAAGCTTTCTTT.

The rearrangement joins TRBV10-1 to TRBJ2-1; tentative D call: TRBD1 (6 bases). The J call could be wrong; TRBJ2-7 is a better fit for the DNA end. The germline CDR1 and CDR2 sequences are WNHNN and SYGVQD (reference sequence). The CDR3 loop spans 13 amino acids. The CDR3 spells CASSELDSYEQYF. The CDR3 DNA follows: TGCGCCAGCAGTGAGTTGGACAGCTACGAGCAGTACTTC.

This clonotype appeared a few times. The chain links TRBV2 to TRBJ2-5, with D tentatively TRBD1 (5 bases). V was trimmed by 2 bases and J by 3 bases, leaving 7 bases between them. The CDR3 has 13 residues. CDR1 is SNHLY and CDR2 is FYNNEI in the germline V gene. The CDR3 loop reads CASSELGEETQYF. As DNA, the CDR3 is TGTGCCAGCAGTGAACTAGGGGAAGAGACCCAGTACTTC.

This chain connects TRBV27 to TRBJ1-2; tentative D call: TRBD1 (5 bases). The CDR3 sequence is 18 residues long. Germline V gives CDR1 MNHEY, CDR2 SMNVEV (reference sequence). V was pared by 2 bases and J by 2 bases, with 21 bases between. The CDR3 spells CASSLIYQGRRKNYGYTF. The CDR3 nucleotides are TGTGCCAGCAGTTTAATCTATCAGGGAAGGAGAAAGAACTATGGCTACACCTTC.